This T cell receptor (beta chain) appears in the sequencing data of a study of post-analysis software for immune sequencing data. Study background: The courses of disease that were included comprised relapsing-remitting, secondary progressive and progressive-relapsing multiple sclerosis.

V lost 2 bases, J lost 9 bases, and 20 bases lay in between. Germline CDR1 SGHTA, CDR2 FQGNSA. The CDR3 covers 16 residues. Researchers reported that TCR beta cDNA libraries carried unique molecular identifiers. T cells numbering roughly 0.85 to 11 million gave rise to roughly 550,000 cDNA molecules. TCRdb reprocessed the PCR reads via MiXCR and lists one record per CDR3 protein. The data hold roughly 650,000 distinct CDR3 sequences, with 59% observed a single time. To note about this clonotype: Its antigen is as yet unknown.

Study-level results: Multiple sclerosis patients showed significantly lower normalized Chao1 diversity than controls did. Relative to controls, patients had a few TRBV segments at higher frequency, with TRBV5-6, TRBV5-1 and TRBV20-1 among these.

The chain recombines TRBV7-2 with TRBJ2-1, with D maybe TRBD1 (6 bases). This clonotype originated in a girl between 2 and 10 years old with multiple sclerosis. Sequencing used blood. CDR3 nucleotide sequence: TGTGCCAGCAGCTTATATGGCGGGTCCGTACAGGGTGAGCAGTTCTTC. It encodes CASSLYGGSVQGEQFF. Full variable domain (missing parts from reference TRBV7-2 and TRBJ2-1): GAGVSQSPSNKVTEKGKDVELRCDPISGHTALYWYRQSLGQGLEFLIYFQGNSAPDKSGLPSDRFSAERTGGSVSTLTIQRTQQEDSAVYLCASSLYGGSVQGEQFFGPGTRLTVL.